This T cell receptor (beta chain) emerged from a study of cytomegalovirus exposure and HLA in healthy donors. General study points: TCR beta V segments were, for the most part, productive about 87% or about 30% of the time in an earlier analysis. Some V segments, including TRBV6-2 and TRBV6-3, were excluded as indistinguishable. It was reported that TCR beta sequences correctly inferred the HLA-A and HLA-B alleles for most subjects. Most of the CMV-associated TCR beta chains (in a later analysis) appeared to be HLA-restricted.

A note on this clone: Its specificity is unknown.

The CDR3 extends over 15 amino acids. The junction had 5 bases not matched to a gene; V was cut back by 4 bases and J by 5 bases. Per the germline V gene, CDR1 is MNHEY and CDR2 is SMNVEV (reference sequence). It was with 60 Vbeta and 13 Jbeta primers that the PCR ran. Sequenced by immunoSEQ multiplex PCR; TCRdb stores in-frame clones only, minus some. The sample carries around 95,000 clones, 80% to 90% recorded once. V is TRBV27 and J is TRBJ2-3; 11 bases line up with TRBD1. The origin of this receptor is a young man in good health and CMV-seropositive. The sequencing sample was made of PBMCs. This chain's CDR3 is CASSWRTGGEDTQYF. CDR3 DNA: TGTGCCAGCAGTTGGCGGACAGGGGGCGAAGATACGCAGTATTTT.